This T cell receptor (beta chain) was identified during a study of spatial heterogeneity in lung cancer. Germline CDR1 is LNHDA and CDR2 is SQIVND (reference sequence). The CDR3 consists of 14 residues. The V end was cut by 5 bases, the J end by 2 bases, with 10 bases between. From the 5' RACE reads, TCRdb called clonotypes with MiXCR, one entry per CDR3 protein. The top ten clones hold roughly 15% of a sample with around 120,000 distinct CDR3 sequences, more than 10% of them seen once. Time point in this sample: blood at routine non-recurrence follow-up after resection. In each case, whole RNA from tumor, nontumor lung or frozen PBMC was sequenced unsorted.

V gene TRBV19 combines with J gene TRBJ1-5; D remains unclear. The receptor comes from a male donor with early-stage non-small cell lung cancer. The material sequenced was PBMCs, taken at follow-up. The CDR3 nucleotides are TGTGCCAGTAGTGGCGTAGGAGGCAATCAGCCCCAGCATTTT. Protein sequence: CASSGVGGNQPQHF.